A selection of T cell receptor beta chains follows, all from one sample in a study of CD8+ T cells in alopecia areata. Data came from immunoSEQ multiplex PCR; TCRdb stores just in-frame clones and leaves some out. The sample lists roughly 140,000 clones, 40% to 65% occurring once. The material was CD8+ T cells sorted from blood, obtained at week 0. The receptors were sampled from a human donor with alopecia areata. Each CDR3 is given with its conserved first and last residue. The D gene is left open where the match is weak. Not all rows give a size; the values are once, few, many and, for expanded clones, a class.

D | J | size | V | DNA | CDR3
TRBD2 | TRBJ2-1 | - | TRBV6-6 | TGTGCCTCCCACGCGGGGGACTATGAGCAGTTCTTC | CASHAGDYEQFF
- | TRBJ2-1 | few | TRBV12-5 | TGTGCTAGTGGTTTGACGTCCTTCAATGAGCAGTTCTTC | CASGLTSFNEQFF
- | TRBJ2-1 | - | TRBV29-1 | TGCAGCGTTGAAGGGAGCAATGAGCAGTTCTTC | CSVEGSNEQFF
TRBD2 | TRBJ2-5 | - | TRBV27 | TGTGCCAGCAGTTTAGCAGCGGGGGAGATCCAAGAGACCCAGTACTTC | CASSLAAGEIQETQYF
TRBD2 | TRBJ2-1 | few | TRBV11-2 | TGTGCCAGCAGCTTAGGCGCGGGGGACCCCAATGAGCAGTTCTTC | CASSLGAGDPNEQFF
TRBD2 | TRBJ2-3 | - | TRBV27 | TGTGCCAGCAGTACGGAACTAGCGGGGGCTAGCACAGATACGCAGTATTTT | CASSTELAGASTDTQYF
- | TRBJ1-1 | - | TRBV5-1 | TGCGCCAGCAGCTTGGGAGGAAACACTGAAGCTTTCTTT | CASSLGGNTEAFF
- | TRBJ1-1 | - | TRBV6-6 | TGTGCCAGCAGTTACGCAGGGATGAACACTGAAGCTTTCTTT | CASSYAGMNTEAFF
- | TRBJ2-7 | few | TRBV7-8 | TGTGCCAGCAGCTTAGGGGACCTCGAGCAGTACTTC | CASSLGDLEQYF
- | TRBJ2-7 | - | TRBV30 | TGTGCCTGGAGTCCCGGGACCTCCTACGAGCAGTACTTC | CAWSPGTSYEQYF
- | TRBJ1-1 | - | TRBV7-2 | TGTGCCAGCAGCCCCCGTTGGAACACTGAAGCTTTCTTT | CASSPRWNTEAFF
- | TRBJ2-2 | - | TRBV29-1 | TGCAGCGTTGACGGGGGAAACACCGGGGAGCTGTTTTTT | CSVDGGNTGELFF
- | TRBJ2-3 | few | TRBV29-1 | TGCAGCGCCCTAGGAGATACGCAGTATTTT | CSALGDTQYF
- | TRBJ2-3 | few | TRBV11-2 | TGTGCCAGCAGCTGGGACAGCACAGATACGCAGTATTTT | CASSWDSTDTQYF
- | TRBJ1-5 | - | TRBV6-6 | TGTGCCAGCCATTCTGGGCTCCGGCAGCCCCAGCATTTT | CASHSGLRQPQHF
- | TRBJ2-3 | - | TRBV29-1 | TGCAGCGTTGTGGGGGATTGGCAGGGGAGTACGCAGTATTTT | CSVVGDWQGSTQYF
- | TRBJ1-5 | - | TRBV9 | TGTGCCAGCAGCTCAGACCTGTCAGGGCAGCCCCAGCATTTT | CASSSDLSGQPQHF
- | TRBJ1-2 | few | TRBV7-2 | TGTGCAAAGATGAGACAGCCGAATGGCTACACCTTC | CAKMRQPNGYTF
- | TRBJ2-2 | - | TRBV9 | TGTGCCAGCAGCGTAGAGGTTGGCACCGGGGAGCTGTTTTTT | CASSVEVGTGELFF
- | TRBJ1-1 | - | TRBV6-5 | TGTGCCAGCAGTTACGGGGGGAACACTGAAGCTTTCTTT | CASSYGGNTEAFF
- | TRBJ2-1 | - | TRBV27 | TGTGCCAGCAGGGGTTTTAGCTCCTACAATGAGCAGTTCTTC | CASRGFSSYNEQFF
- | TRBJ2-7 | few | TRBV4-3 | TGCGCCAGCAGCCAAGATATAGGTTACGAGCAGTACTTC | CASSQDIGYEQYF
- | TRBJ2-3 | few | TRBV27 | TGTGCCAGCAGTACCGGGACCCCGGCCACGCAGTATTTT | CASSTGTPATQYF
TRBD1 | TRBJ1-1 | - | TRBV30 | TGTGCCTGGCAACAGGGGGCTGAAGCTTTCTTT | CAWQQGAEAFF
- | TRBJ2-1 | few | TRBV7-8 | TGTGCCAGCAGCCCCTCCGGACGCACCGATGAGCAGTTCTTC | CASSPSGRTDEQFF
- | TRBJ2-3 | - | TRBV2 | TGTGCCAGCAGTGAAGATCAAGTCACAGATACGCAGTATTTT | CASSEDQVTDTQYF
- | TRBJ1-1 | medium-sized | TRBV19 | TGTGCCAGTAGTACACAGGTTGAAGCTTTCTTT | CASSTQVEAFF
TRBD2 | TRBJ2-3 | - | TRBV4-3 | TGCGCCAGCAGCCAAGATAGCGGGCCGGGGGATACGCAGTATTTT | CASSQDSGPGDTQYF